This TCR beta chain was captured in a study of identical twins. It was template switching that added a universal primer site, and there were unique molecular identifiers on the cDNA. MiXCR, run by TCRdb on the 5' RACE reads, gives a single entry per CDR3 protein. The table includes roughly 250,000 distinct CDR3 sequences, roughly 13% detected once. In its sample, this clonotype was seen a few times. Its target is not known. CDR3 length: 13 amino acids. Germline V gives CDR1 LGHDT, CDR2 YNNKEL (reference sequence). Trimming cost V 1 base and J 6 bases, with 9 bases left between them. Overall study findings and caveats: Excess sharing between twins was weaker in beta out-of-frame sequences. Twin-shared out-of-frame alpha sequences were enriched for low generation probability. The abundant beta clonotypes from cord blood had fewer insertions, and memory repertoires had none of this.

Material for sequencing was memory (CD45RO+) T cells sorted from blood. The rearrangement links TRBV3-1 to TRBJ1-2; the D is unclear. The TCR was taken from a woman under 30 in good health. DNA for the CDR3: TGTGCCAGCAGCCAAGGACTAGGGAATGGCTACACCTTC. Its protein is CASSQGLGNGYTF.